This T cell receptor beta chain came from a study of T cells in Graves' hyperthyroidism and ophthalmopathy. RNA transcripts were the template for amplifying TCR beta CDR3 regions. HTBI primers were used for first-round RT-PCR of the TCR CDR3. TCRdb ran MiXCR on the multiplex PCR reads and lists one entry per CDR3 protein. The table shows 75,000 to 100,000 distinct CDR3 sequences, with roughly 40% occurring only once. Germline V lookup: CDR1 ENHRY, CDR2 SYGVKD. V was pared by 8 bases and J by 2 bases, with 4 bases of the junction left unmatched. The CDR3 loop spans 14 amino acids. The clonotype was recovered from a woman aged 25 to 39 with Graves' hyperthyroidism. J is TRBJ2-5 and V is TRBV10-3; TRBD2 matches at 11 bases. The sample comprised peripheral blood or thyroid tissue (not recorded which). This CDR3 reads CAIGTSGLQETQYF. CDR3 DNA sequence: TGTGCCATCGGGACTAGCGGTCTACAAGAGACCCAGTACTTC.